This record covers a single T cell receptor beta chain. Profiling relied on immunoSEQ multiplex PCR, and the TCRdb table lists in-frame clones only, not all of them. Of fewer than 15,000 clones in the sample, around three quarters were seen once. This sample was taken from a study of T cells after somatic rescue of genetic block. CDR1 and CDR2 (germline): KGHSH, LQKENI. V lost 5 bases to trimming and J lost 2 bases; unmatched junction nucleotides: 4. This CDR3 comprises 14 residues. The chain carries TRBV18 and TRBJ2-7; 9 bases align to TRBD1. The material sequenced was peripheral blood mononuclear cells (PBMCs). The receptor comes from a boy between 10 and 17 years old. The CDR3 sequence: CASSSQGAAYEQYF. As DNA, the CDR3 is TGTGCCAGCTCATCACAGGGGGCAGCCTACGAGCAGTACTTC.